This TCR beta chain was captured in a study of cytomegalovirus exposure and HLA in healthy donors. Whole-study results and caveats: Within an earlier analysis, most TCR beta V segments proved productive either about 90% or about 30% of the time.

As to this clone: Its antigen remains unknown.

In the PCR, 60 Vbeta and 13 Jbeta primers were used. Generated by immunoSEQ multiplex PCR, the TCRdb table keeps only in-frame clones and is missing some. This table lists 220,000 or so clones. There are 15 residues in the CDR3. V shed 2 bases and J 5 bases; nucleotides not matched to a gene: 8. Germline V lookup: CDR1 SGHRS, CDR2 YFSETQ. V is TRBV5-1 and J is TRBJ1-2, with TRBD1 identical over 8 bases. The source is a girl aged 2-10 years in good health and CMV-seropositive. The sequenced material came from PBMCs. DNA for the CDR3: TGCGCCAGCAGCTTCTCGGACAGGGTGGGATATGGCTACACCTTC. Translating gives CASSFSDRVGYGYTF.